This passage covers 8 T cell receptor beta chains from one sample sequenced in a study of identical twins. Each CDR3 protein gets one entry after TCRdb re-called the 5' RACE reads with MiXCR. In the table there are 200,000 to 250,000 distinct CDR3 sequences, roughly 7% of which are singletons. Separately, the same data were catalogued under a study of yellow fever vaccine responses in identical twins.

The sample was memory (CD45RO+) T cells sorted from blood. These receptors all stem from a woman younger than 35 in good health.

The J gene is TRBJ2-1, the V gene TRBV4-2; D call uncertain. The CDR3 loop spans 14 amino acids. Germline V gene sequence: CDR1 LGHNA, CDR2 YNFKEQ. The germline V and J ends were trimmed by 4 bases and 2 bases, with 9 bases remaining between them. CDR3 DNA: TGTGCCAGCAGCCCCTTTGGAGCCTACAATGAGCAGTTCTTC. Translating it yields CASSPFGAYNEQFF.

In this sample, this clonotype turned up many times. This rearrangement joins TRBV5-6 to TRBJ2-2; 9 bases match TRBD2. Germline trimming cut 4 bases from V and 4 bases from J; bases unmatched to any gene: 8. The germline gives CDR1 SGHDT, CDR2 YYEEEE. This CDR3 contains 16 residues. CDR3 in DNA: TGTGCCAGCAGCCTCAAATTAGCGGGAGCCACCGGGGAGCTGTTTTTT. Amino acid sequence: CASSLKLAGATGELFF.

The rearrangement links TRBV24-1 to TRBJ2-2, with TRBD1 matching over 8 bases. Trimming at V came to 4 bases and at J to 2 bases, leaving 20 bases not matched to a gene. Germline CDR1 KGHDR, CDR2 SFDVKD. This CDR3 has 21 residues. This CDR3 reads CATSESTRQGKGRLNTGELFF. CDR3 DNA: TGTGCCACCAGTGAGAGCACCCGACAGGGGAAAGGCCGCCTAAACACCGGGGAGCTGTTTTTT.

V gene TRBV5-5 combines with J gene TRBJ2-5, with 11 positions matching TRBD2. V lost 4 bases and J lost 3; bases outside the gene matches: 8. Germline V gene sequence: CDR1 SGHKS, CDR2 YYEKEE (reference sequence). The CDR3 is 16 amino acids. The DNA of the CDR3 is TGTGCCAGCAGCCTGGGGGGGACTAGCGGAAAAGAGACCCAGTACTTC. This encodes CASSLGGTSGKETQYF.

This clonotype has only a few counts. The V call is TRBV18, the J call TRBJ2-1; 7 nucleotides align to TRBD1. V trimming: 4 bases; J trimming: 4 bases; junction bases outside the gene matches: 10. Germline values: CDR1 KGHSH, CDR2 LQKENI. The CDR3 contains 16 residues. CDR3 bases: TGTGCCAGCTCACTTGCATCGGGACAGAGATACAATGAGCAGTTCTTC. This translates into CASSLASGQRYNEQFF.

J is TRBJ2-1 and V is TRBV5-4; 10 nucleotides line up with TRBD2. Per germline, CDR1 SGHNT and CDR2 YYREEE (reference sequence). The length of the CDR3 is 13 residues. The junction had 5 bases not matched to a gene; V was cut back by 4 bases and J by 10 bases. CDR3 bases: TGTGCCAGCAGCCGCCAGACTAGCGGGGAGCAGTTCTTC. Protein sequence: CASSRQTSGEQFF.

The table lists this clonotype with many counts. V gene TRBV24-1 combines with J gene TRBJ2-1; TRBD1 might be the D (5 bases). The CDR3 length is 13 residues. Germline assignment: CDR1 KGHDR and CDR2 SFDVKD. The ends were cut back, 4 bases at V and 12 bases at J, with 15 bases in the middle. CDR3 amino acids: CATSDPDTPRQFF. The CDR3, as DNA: TGTGCCACCAGTGACCCGGACACACCCAGGCAGTTCTTC.

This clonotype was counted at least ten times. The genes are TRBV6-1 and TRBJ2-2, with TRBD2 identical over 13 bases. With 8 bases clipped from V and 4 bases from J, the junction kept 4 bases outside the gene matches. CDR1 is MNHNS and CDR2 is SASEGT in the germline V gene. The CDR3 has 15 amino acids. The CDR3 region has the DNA TGTGCCAGCCGAGGGACTAGCGGGGTCACCGGGGAGCTGTTTTTT. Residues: CASRGTSGVTGELFF.